The clone carrying this TCR beta chain has just one count. Its antigen is still unknown. The entry originates in a study of cytomegalovirus exposure and HLA in healthy donors. PCR was performed using 60 Vbeta and 13 Jbeta primers. Produced via immunoSEQ multiplex PCR; TCRdb's table is partial and in-frame only. The repertoire holds under 250,000 clones, with around 80% as singletons. V lost 4 bases to trimming and J lost 1 base; unmatched junction nucleotides: 7. CDR3 length: 16 amino acids. Germline loops: CDR1 KGHSH, CDR2 LQKENI. Findings and caveats of the study: Certain indistinguishable V segments, among them TRBV6-2 and TRBV6-3, were excluded.

The TCR originated in a male donor in good health and CMV-seronegative. The chain combines TRBV18 with TRBJ2-3; 8 bases are a match to TRBD1. Specimen: PBMCs. CDR3 nucleotide sequence: TGTGCCAGCTCACGAGTCAGGGGGCCGGGCACAGATACGCAGTATTTT. It specifies CASSRVRGPGTDTQYF.